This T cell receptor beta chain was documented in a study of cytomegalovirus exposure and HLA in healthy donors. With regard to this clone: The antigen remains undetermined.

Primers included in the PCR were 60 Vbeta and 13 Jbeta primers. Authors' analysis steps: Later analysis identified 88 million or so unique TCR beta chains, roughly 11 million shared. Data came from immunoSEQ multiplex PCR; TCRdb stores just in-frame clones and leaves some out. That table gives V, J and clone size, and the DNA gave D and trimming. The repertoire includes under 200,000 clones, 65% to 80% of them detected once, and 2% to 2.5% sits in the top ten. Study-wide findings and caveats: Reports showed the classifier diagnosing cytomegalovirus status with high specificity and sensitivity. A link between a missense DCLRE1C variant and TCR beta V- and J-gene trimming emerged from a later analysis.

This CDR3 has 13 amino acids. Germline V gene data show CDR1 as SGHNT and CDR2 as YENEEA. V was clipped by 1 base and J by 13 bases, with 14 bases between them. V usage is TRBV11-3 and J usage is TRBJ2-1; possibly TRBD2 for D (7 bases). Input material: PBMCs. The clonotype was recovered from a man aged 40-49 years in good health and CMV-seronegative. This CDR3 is CASSLVRGGSQFF. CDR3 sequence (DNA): TGTGCCAGCAGCTTAGTGAGGGGGGGCTCTCAGTTCTTC. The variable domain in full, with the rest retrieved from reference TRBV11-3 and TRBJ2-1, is EAGVVQSPRYKIIEKKQPVAFWCNPISGHNTLYWYLQNLGQGPELLIRYENEEAVDDSQLPKDRFSAERLKGVDSTLKIQPAELGDSAVYLCASSLVRGGSQFFGPGTRLTVL.